These 19 T cell receptor beta chains came from one sample sequenced in a study of T cell responses to AZD1222 COVID-19 vaccine. Some clones are missing from TCRdb's copy, which holds only in-frame ones; the method was immunoSEQ multiplex PCR. The table lists 150,000 to 200,000 clones, less than 95% of them singletons. The source material was peripheral blood, sampled 28 days after the second AZD1222 dose. Receptors were obtained from an adult who received the AZD1222 COVID-19 vaccine.

This clone was counted between two and nine times. The chain recombines TRBV28 with TRBJ2-7, with D possibly matching TRBD2 (6 bases). Germline V lookup: CDR1 MDHEN, CDR2 SYDVKM. Trimming shortened V by 7 bases and J by 5 bases, and 21 bases separated the two germline ends. This CDR3 region has 15 residues. The CDR3 loop is CASIHRTAWEDEQYF. The CDR3 nucleotides are TGTGCCAGCATACACCGGACGGCCTGGGAGGACGAGCAGTACTTC.

The J gene is TRBJ1-1, the V gene TRBV18; D unresolved. The ends were cut back, 5 bases at V and 4 bases at J, with 8 bases in the middle. Germline CDR1 reads KGHSH; CDR2 reads LQKENI. This CDR3 is built from 12 residues. This CDR3 is CASSVTPTEAFF. CDR3 bases: TGTGCCAGCTCAGTAACCCCCACTGAAGCTTTCTTT.

The chain employs TRBV6-4 and TRBJ1-3; perhaps TRBD1 as D (5 bases). With 6 bases removed from V and 6 bases from J, the gap between germline ends came to 18 bases. The length of the CDR3 is 15 residues. Germline CDR1 is MRHNA and CDR2 is SNTAGT. CDR3 sequence: CASSSNRDPLNTIYF. The CDR3 nucleotides are TGTGCCAGCAGCTCGAACCGGGACCCCTTAAACACCATATATTTT.

The V and J genes are TRBV19 and TRBJ1-3; 7 nucleotides agree with TRBD1. The CDR3 is made up of 16 amino acids. V trimming: 3 bases; J trimming: 0 bases; junction bases outside the gene matches: 5. CDR1 LNHDA and CDR2 SQIVND come from the germline V gene (reference sequence). In DNA form, the CDR3 reads TGTGCCAGTAGTATGGGACAGAGCGTCTCTGGAAACACCATATATTTT. Protein sequence: CASSMGQSVSGNTIYF.

The chain combines TRBV18 with TRBJ2-7; D possibly matches TRBD1 or TRBD2 (5 bases each). Germline lookup yields CDR1 KGHSH and CDR2 LQKENI. CDR3 length: 20 amino acids. V lost 4 bases and J 0 bases, leaving 28 bases between the germline ends. The DNA for the CDR3 is TGTGCCAGCTCACTAAATCCTGACGCAGGGACCGCGAAAAACTCCTACGAGCAGTACTTC. Encoded protein: CASSLNPDAGTAKNSYEQYF.

This rearrangement joins TRBV5-1 to TRBJ2-3; weak D call: TRBD2 (7 bases). The CDR3 contains 17 residues. The germline V gene has CDR1 SGHRS and CDR2 YFSETQ. V gave up 0 bases and J gave up 2 bases, with 16 bases separating them. The CDR3 bases are TGCGCCAGCAGCTTGGCTTTGCGGGGGCCCCACACAGATACGCAGTATTTT. It specifies CASSLALRGPHTDTQYF.

This clone was detected a few times. The J gene is TRBJ2-1, the V gene TRBV6-1; 8 bases line up with TRBD2. Germline V lookup: CDR1 MNHNS, CDR2 SASEGT. This CDR3 has 15 residues. Germline trimming cut 11 bases from V and 0 bases from J; bases unmatched to any gene: 9. This CDR3 is CAAIAGLSSYNEQFF. The DNA for the CDR3 is TGTGCCGCCATAGCGGGGTTGAGCTCCTACAATGAGCAGTTCTTC.

The gene calls are TRBV6-5 and TRBJ2-1; no reliable D call. The CDR3 has 12 residues. CDR1 is MNHEY, CDR2 SVGAGI, per germline. Trimming cost V 7 bases and J 9 bases, with 13 bases left between them. CDR3 coding DNA: TGTGCCAGCATACCGGAAGTAGGTGAGCAGTTCTTC. Translating gives CASIPEVGEQFF.

This rearrangement joins TRBV6-1 to TRBJ1-2, with 10 positions matching TRBD1. The CDR3 has 15 residues. Trimming removed 2 bases from V and 6 bases from J; junction bases left unmatched: 6. CDR1 and CDR2 (germline): MNHNS, SASEGT. CDR3 nucleotides: TGTGCCAGCAGTGAATACTCGACAGGGGGCCATGGCTACACCTTC. Its protein is CASSEYSTGGHGYTF.

With respect to this clone: The same CDR3 arises from other DNA sequences in this sample as well. This chain joins TRBV5-1 and TRBJ1-3; possible D gene TRBD1, 5 bases. This CDR3 contains 14 residues. Germline CDR1 is SGHRS and CDR2 is YFSETQ. Between the trimmed V and J ends, which lost 2 bases and 0 bases, there was a span of 6 bases. CDR3 loop: CASSLDSSGNTIYF. The CDR3 bases are TGCGCCAGCAGCTTAGACAGCTCTGGAAACACCATATATTTT.

A word on this clone: A far larger clone is one base from this, pointing to a likely read error. The V and J genes are TRBV6-2 or TRBV6-3 and TRBJ1-2, with D perhaps TRBD1 (5 bases). Germline-derived CDR1 and CDR2 are MNHEY and SVGEGT. The V end lost 2 bases, the J end lost 5 bases, and 6 bases lay between the germline ends. The CDR3 contains 12 residues. The CDR3 is CASSYGGYGYTF. As DNA, the CDR3 is TGTGCCAGCAGTTACGGGGGGTATGGCTACACCTTC.

The chain couples TRBV15 to TRBJ1-4; TRBD1 matches at 7 bases. Germline V lookup: CDR1 LNHNV, CDR2 YYDKDF (reference sequence). J was trimmed by 4 bases and V by 3 bases; bases with no gene match: 11. CDR3 length: 17 amino acids. CDR3: CATSRFPNRGDNEKLFF. In nucleotides, the CDR3 is TGTGCCACCAGCAGGTTCCCGAACAGGGGTGATAATGAAAAACTGTTTTTT. Filled out from reference TRBV15 and TRBJ1-4, the complete variable domain reads DAMVIQNPRYQVTQFGKPVTLSCSQTLNHNVMYWYQQKSSQAPKLLFHYYDKDFNNEADTPDNFQSRRPNTSFCFLDIRSPGLGDTAMYLCATSRFPNRGDNEKLFFGSGTQLSVL.

The chain couples TRBV9 to TRBJ2-7, with 12 bases identical to TRBD2. The CDR3 loop spans 17 amino acids. Germline V gives CDR1 SGDLS, CDR2 YYNGEE. J lost 0 bases, V lost 3 bases, and 7 bases had no gene match. The CDR3 DNA reads as TGTGCCAGCAGCGCGGGACTAGCGGGCCCTACCTCCTACGAGCAGTACTTC. It codes for CASSAGLAGPTSYEQYF.

The rearrangement joins TRBV7-2 to TRBJ2-3; 7 bases map to TRBD2. The CDR3 has 17 amino acids. V lost 4 bases to trimming and J lost 2 bases; unmatched junction nucleotides: 12. Germline V gene data show CDR1 as SGHTA and CDR2 as FQGNSA. CDR3 nucleotide sequence: TGTGCCAGCAGCTACGGAAACGGGAGGAGCGACACAGATACGCAGTATTTT. Amino acids: CASSYGNGRSDTDTQYF.

This clone appeared once. The V and J genes are TRBV7-2 and TRBJ1-2, with no clear D. V was cut by 5 bases and J by 5 bases, with 15 bases left in between. The CDR3 extends over 14 amino acids. Germline V gene sequence: CDR1 SGHTA, CDR2 FQGNSA. The CDR3 coding sequence is TGTGCCAGCAGCCCGGGGAGGGATGCGTATGGCTACACCTTC. This codes for CASSPGRDAYGYTF.

The chain joins TRBV15 to TRBJ2-7; 7 bases fit TRBD1. After removal of 3 bases from V and 0 bases from J, the junction contained 2 bases not matched to a gene. The CDR3 totals 14 residues. Germline V gives CDR1 LNHNV, CDR2 YYDKDF (reference sequence). In nucleotides, the CDR3 is TGTGCCACCAGCAGTCACAGGGGCTCCTACGAGCAGTACTTC. Protein product: CATSSHRGSYEQYF.

This chain uses TRBV5-1 with TRBJ1-4; D not certain. From germline, CDR1 is SGHRS and CDR2 YFSETQ. The CDR3 has 14 amino acids. Trimming left V 4 bases short and J 9 bases short, with 16 bases between. The CDR3 loop is CASSLGLGEKKLFF. CDR3 nucleotides: TGCGCCAGCAGCCTAGGTCTGGGAGAAAAAAAACTGTTTTTT. Based on the CDR3 plus reference TRBV5-1 and TRBJ1-4, the full variable domain is KAGVTQTPRYLIKTRGQQVTLSCSPISGHRSVSWYQQTPGQGLQFLFEYFSETQRNKGNFPGRFSGRQFSNSRSEMNVSTLELGDSALYLCASSLGLGEKKLFFGSGTQLSVL.

This clone was picked up one time. The rearrangement joins TRBV19 to TRBJ1-5; D ambiguous. The CDR3 covers 13 residues. Trimming took off 3 bases at V and 7 bases at J, with 10 bases between the two ends. Germline CDR1 LNHDA, CDR2 SQIVND (reference sequence). This chain's CDR3 is CASSISLGQPQHF. CDR3 DNA: TGTGCCAGTAGTATTTCCTTGGGCCAGCCCCAGCATTTT.

This clone came up once. This chain links TRBV19 with TRBJ2-1, with a weak D call TRBD2 (5 bases). V was trimmed by 9 bases and J by 3 bases, leaving 21 bases between them. CDR3 size: 16 residues. Looked up from germline, CDR1 is LNHDA and CDR2 is SQIVND (reference sequence). This chain's CDR3 is CARGCQESDYYNEQFF. DNA for the CDR3: TGTGCCAGGGGTTGTCAGGAGAGCGACTACTACAATGAGCAGTTCTTC.